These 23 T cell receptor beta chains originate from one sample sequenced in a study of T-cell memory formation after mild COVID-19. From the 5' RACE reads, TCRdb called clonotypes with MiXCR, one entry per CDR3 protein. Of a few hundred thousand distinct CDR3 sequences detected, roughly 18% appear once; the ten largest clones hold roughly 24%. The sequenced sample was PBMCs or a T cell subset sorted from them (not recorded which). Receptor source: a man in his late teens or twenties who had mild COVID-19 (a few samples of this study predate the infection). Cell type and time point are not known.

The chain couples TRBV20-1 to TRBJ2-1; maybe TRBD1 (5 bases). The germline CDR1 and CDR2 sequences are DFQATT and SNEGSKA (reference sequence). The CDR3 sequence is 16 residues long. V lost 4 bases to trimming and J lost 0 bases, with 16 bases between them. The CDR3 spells CSATPLGASSYNEQFF. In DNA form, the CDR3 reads TGCAGTGCTACCCCGTTAGGGGCGAGCTCCTACAATGAGCAGTTCTTC.

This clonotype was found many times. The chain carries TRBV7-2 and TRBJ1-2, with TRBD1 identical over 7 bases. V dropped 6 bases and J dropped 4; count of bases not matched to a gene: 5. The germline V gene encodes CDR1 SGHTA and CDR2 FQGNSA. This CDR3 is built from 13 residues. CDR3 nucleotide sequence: TGTGCCAGCAGGACACGGGACAGCTATGGCTACACCTTC. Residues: CASRTRDSYGYTF.

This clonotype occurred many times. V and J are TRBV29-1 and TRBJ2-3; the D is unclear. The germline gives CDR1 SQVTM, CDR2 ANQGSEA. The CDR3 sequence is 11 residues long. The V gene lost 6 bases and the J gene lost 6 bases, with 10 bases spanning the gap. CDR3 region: CSVPLGDTQYF. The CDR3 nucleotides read TGCAGCGTGCCCTTGGGGGATACGCAGTATTTT.

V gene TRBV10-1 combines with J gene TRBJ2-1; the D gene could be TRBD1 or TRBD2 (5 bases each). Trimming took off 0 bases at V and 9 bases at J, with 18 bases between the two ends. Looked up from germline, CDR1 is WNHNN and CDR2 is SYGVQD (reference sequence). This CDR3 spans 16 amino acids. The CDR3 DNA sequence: TGCGCCAGCAGTGAGTCCTTGGGGGAAGGTTTTAGTGAGCAGTTCTTC. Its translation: CASSESLGEGFSEQFF.

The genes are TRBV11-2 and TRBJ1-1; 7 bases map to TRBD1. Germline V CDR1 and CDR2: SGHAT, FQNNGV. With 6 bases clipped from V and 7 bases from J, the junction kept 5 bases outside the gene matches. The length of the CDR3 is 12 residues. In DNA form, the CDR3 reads TGTGCCAGCAGACCGGGGGACAGTGAAGCTTTCTTT. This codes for CASRPGDSEAFF.

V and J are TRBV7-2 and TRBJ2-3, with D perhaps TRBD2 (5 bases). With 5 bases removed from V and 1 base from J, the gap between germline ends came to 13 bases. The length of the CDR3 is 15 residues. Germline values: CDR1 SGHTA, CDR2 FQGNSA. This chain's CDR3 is CASSPDYLRTDTQYF. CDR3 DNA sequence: TGTGCCAGCAGCCCCGACTACCTACGCACAGATACGCAGTATTTT.

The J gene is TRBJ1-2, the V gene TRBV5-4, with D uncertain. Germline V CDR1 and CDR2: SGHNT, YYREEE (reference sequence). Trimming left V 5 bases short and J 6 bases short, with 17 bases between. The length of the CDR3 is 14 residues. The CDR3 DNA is TGTGCCAGCAGTCCGGATGTTGGTCTGAATGGCTACACCTTC. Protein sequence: CASSPDVGLNGYTF.

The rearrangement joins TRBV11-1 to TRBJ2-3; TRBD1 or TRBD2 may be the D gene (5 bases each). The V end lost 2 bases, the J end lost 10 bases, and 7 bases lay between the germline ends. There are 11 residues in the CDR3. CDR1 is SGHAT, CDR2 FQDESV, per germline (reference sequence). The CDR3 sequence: CASSLLGAQYF. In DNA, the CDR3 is TGTGCCAGCAGCTTACTGGGGGCGCAGTATTTT. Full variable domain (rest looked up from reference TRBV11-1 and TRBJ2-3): EAEVAQSPRYKITEKSQAVAFWCDPISGHATLYWYRQILGQGPELLVQFQDESVVDDSQLPKDRFSAERLKGVDSTLKIQPAELGDSAMYLCASSLLGAQYFGPGTRLTVL.

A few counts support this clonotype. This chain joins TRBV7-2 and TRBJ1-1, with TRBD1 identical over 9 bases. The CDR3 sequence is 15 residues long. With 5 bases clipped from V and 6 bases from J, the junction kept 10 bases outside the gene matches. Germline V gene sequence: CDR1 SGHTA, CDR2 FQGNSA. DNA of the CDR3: TGTGCCAGCAGCCCTGGGACAGGGTTTAGGGCTGAAGCTTTCTTT. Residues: CASSPGTGFRAEAFF. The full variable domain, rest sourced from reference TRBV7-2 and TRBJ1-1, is GAGVSQSPSNKVTEKGKDVELRCDPISGHTALYWYRQSLGQGLEFLIYFQGNSAPDKSGLPSDRFSAERTGGSVSTLTIQRTQQEDSAVYLCASSPGTGFRAEAFFGQGTRLTVV.

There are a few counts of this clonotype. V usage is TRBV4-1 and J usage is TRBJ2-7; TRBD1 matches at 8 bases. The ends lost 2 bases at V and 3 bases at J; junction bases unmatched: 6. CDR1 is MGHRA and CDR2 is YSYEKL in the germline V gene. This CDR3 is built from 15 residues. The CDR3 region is CASSQPRTGRYEQYF. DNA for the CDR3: TGCGCCAGCAGCCAACCCCGGACAGGGCGCTACGAGCAGTACTTC.

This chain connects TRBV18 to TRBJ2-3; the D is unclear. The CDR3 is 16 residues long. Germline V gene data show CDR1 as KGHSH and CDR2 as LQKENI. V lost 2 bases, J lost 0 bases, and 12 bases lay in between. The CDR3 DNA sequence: TGTGCCAGCTCACCAATCGGTCAAACTAGCACAGATACGCAGTATTTT. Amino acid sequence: CASSPIGQTSTDTQYF.

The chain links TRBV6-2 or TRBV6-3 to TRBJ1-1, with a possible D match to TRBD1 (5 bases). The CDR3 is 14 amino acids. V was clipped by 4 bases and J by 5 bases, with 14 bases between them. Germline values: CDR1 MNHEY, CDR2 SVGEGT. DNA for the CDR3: TGTGCCAGCAGTTCCGGGACTACGGGGACTGAAGCTTTCTTT. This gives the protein CASSSGTTGTEAFF.

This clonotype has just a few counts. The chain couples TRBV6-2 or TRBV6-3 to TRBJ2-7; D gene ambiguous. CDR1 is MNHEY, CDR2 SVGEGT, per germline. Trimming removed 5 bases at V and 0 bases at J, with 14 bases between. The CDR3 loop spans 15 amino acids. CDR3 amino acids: CASSPTYETSYEQYF. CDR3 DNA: TGTGCCAGCAGTCCGACATACGAAACCTCCTACGAGCAGTACTTC.

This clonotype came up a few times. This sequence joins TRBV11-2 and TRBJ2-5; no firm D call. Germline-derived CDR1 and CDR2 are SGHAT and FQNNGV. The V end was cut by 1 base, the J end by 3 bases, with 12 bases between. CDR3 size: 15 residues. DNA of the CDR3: TGTGCCAGCAGCTTAGGAGTTTTAGAGAAAGAGACCCAGTACTTC. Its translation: CASSLGVLEKETQYF. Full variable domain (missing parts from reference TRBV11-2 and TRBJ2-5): EAGVAQSPRYKIIEKRQSVAFWCNPISGHATLYWYQQILGQGPKLLIQFQNNGVVDDSQLPKDRFSAERLKGVDSTLKIQPAKLEDSAVYLCASSLGVLEKETQYFGPGTRLLVL.

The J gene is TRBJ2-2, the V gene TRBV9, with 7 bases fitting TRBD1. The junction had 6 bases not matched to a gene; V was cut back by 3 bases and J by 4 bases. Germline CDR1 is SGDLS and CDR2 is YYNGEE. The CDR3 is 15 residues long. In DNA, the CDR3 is TGTGCCAGCAGCGAGGATACAGGGGTCACCGGGGAGCTGTTTTTT. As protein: CASSEDTGVTGELFF. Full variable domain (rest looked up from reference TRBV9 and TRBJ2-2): DSGVTQTPKHLITATGQRVTLRCSPRSGDLSVYWYQQSLDQGLQFLIQYYNGEERAKGNILERFSAQQFPDLHSELNLSSLELGDSALYFCASSEDTGVTGELFFGEGSRLTVL.

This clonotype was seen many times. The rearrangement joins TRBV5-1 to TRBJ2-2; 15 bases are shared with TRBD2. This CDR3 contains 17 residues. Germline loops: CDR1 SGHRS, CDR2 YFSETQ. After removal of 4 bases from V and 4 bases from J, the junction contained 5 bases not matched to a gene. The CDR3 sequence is CASSLGLAGGRTGELFF. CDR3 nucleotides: TGCGCCAGCAGCCTCGGACTAGCGGGGGGGCGCACCGGGGAGCTGTTTTTT.

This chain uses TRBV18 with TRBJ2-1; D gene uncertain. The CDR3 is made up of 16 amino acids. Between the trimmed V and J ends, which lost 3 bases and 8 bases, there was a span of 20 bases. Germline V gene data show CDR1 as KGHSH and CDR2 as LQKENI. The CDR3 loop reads CASSPPGWIWRDEQFF. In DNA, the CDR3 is TGTGCCAGCTCACCGCCGGGTTGGATTTGGCGTGATGAGCAGTTCTTC. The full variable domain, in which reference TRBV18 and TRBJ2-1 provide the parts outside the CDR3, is NAGVMQNPRHLVRRRGQEARLRCSPMKGHSHVYWYRQLPEEGLKFMVYLQKENIIDESGMPKERFSAEFPKEGPSILRIQQVVRGDSAAYFCASSPPGWIWRDEQFFGPGTRLTVL.

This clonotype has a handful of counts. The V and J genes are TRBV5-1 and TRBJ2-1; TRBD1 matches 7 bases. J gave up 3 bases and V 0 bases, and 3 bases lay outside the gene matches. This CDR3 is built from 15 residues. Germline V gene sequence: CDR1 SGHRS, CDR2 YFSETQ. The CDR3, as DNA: TGCGCCAGCAGCTTGGAGACAGGGAACTACAATGAGCAGTTCTTC. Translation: CASSLETGNYNEQFF. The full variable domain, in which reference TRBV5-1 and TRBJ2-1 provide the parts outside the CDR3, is KAGVTQTPRYLIKTRGQQVTLSCSPISGHRSVSWYQQTPGQGLQFLFEYFSETQRNKGNFPGRFSGRQFSNSRSEMNVSTLELGDSALYLCASSLETGNYNEQFFGPGTRLTVL.

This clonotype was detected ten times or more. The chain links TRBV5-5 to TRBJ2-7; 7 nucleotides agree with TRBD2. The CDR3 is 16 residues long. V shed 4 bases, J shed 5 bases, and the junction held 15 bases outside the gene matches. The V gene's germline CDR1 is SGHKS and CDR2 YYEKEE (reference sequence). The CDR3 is CASSPTGEGRVHEQYV. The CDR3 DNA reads TGTGCCAGCAGCCCGACCGGGGAGGGACGTGTTCACGAGCAGTACGTC.

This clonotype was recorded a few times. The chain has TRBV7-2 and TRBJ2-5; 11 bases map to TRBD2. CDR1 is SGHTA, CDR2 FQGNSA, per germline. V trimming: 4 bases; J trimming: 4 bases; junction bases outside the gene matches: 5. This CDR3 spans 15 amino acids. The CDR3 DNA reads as TGTGCCAGCAGCTCGTCCGGGACTAGCGGAGAGACCCAGTACTTC. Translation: CASSSSGTSGETQYF.

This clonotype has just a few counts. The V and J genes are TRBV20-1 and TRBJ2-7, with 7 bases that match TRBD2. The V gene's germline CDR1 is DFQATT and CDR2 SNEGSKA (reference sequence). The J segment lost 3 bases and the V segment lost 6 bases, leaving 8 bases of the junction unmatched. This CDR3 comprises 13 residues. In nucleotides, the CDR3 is TGCAGTGCCCTAGCTACGGGGGGCTACGAGCAGTACTTC. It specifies CSALATGGYEQYF.

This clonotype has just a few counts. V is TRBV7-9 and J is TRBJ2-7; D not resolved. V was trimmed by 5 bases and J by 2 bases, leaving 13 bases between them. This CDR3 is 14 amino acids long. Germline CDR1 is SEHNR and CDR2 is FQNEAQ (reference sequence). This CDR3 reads CASSPEAVPYEQYV. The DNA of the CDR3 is TGTGCCAGCAGCCCCGAGGCGGTACCCTACGAGCAGTACGTC.

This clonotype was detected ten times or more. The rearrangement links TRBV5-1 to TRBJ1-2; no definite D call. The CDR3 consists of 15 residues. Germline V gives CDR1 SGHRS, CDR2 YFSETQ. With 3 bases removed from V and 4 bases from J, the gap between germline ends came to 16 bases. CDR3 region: CASSSAADAVYGYTF. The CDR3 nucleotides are TGCGCCAGCAGCTCTGCCGCGGACGCCGTCTATGGCTACACCTTC.